This is a list of T cell receptor beta chains from one sample in a study of T cell responses to AZD1222 COVID-19 vaccine. This table comes from immunoSEQ multiplex PCR, and its TCRdb copy is limited to in-frame clones, with some not included. The repertoire holds about 100,000 clones, with about nine tenths as singletons. Sequencing used peripheral blood, obtained 28 days after the second AZD1222 dose. These receptors were obtained from an adult who received the AZD1222 COVID-19 vaccine. CDR3s include the opening cysteine and the closing phenylalanine or tryptophan. The order of the fields is CDR3 DNA, CDR3 protein, J gene, D gene, clone size, V gene. D genes are given only for firm matches. Clone size is stated in some rows and not others, as once, few, many or a class when expanded.

DNA: TGTGCCAGTAGTATTCAAACAAGAACTAACTATGGCTACACCTTC
CDR3: CASSIQTRTNYGYTF
J: TRBJ1-2
D: .
size: .
V: TRBV19

DNA: TGTGCCAGCAGCCAAGAGGGGCTAGCGGGAGGGCCGACAGATACGCAGTATTTT
CDR3: CASSQEGLAGGPTDTQYF
J: TRBJ2-3
D: TRBD2
size: .
V: TRBV14

DNA: TGTGCCAGCAGTTACGAGGACTTTTACTACGAGCAGTACTTC
CDR3: CASSYEDFYYEQYF
J: TRBJ2-7
D: .
size: .
V: TRBV6-2/TRBV6-3

DNA: TGCAGCGTTGACAGGGTTAAAGATACGCAGTATTTT
CDR3: CSVDRVKDTQYF
J: TRBJ2-3
D: .
size: .
V: TRBV29-1

DNA: TGCGCCAGCAGTGAAGGACAGGACGGGGGCTACACCTTC
CDR3: CASSEGQDGGYTF
J: TRBJ1-2
D: TRBD1
size: .
V: TRBV10-1

DNA: TGCGCCAGCAGCCGGGAAGGGGGGCCGGGACAGGGAATCTCCTTCTGGTCACCCCTCCACTTT
CDR3: CASSREGGPGQGISFWSPLHF
J: TRBJ1-6
D: TRBD1
size: .
V: TRBV4-1

DNA: TGTGCCAGCAGTTTATCCGGGATATGGAATCAGCCCCAGCATTTT
CDR3: CASSLSGIWNQPQHF
J: TRBJ1-5
D: .
size: few
V: TRBV27

DNA: TGTGCCAGCAGCTCTAAGGTACAGCGGCCTAACACCGGGGAGCTGTTTTTT
CDR3: CASSSKVQRPNTGELFF
J: TRBJ2-2
D: .
size: .
V: TRBV9

DNA: TGCGCCAGCAGTGAGAATTCCGCCTCCGACAGGGGGCAAAATGGGAATCAGCCCCAGCATTTT
CDR3: CASSENSASDRGQNGNQPQHF
J: TRBJ1-5
D: TRBD1
size: .
V: TRBV10-1

DNA: TGTGCCAGCAGTTACCCGGGGGGCCGGGATACGCAGTATTTT
CDR3: CASSYPGGRDTQYF
J: TRBJ2-3
D: .
size: .
V: TRBV27

DNA: TGTGCCAGCAGCTTAGAGGACGGAAGTAGCCTCGAGCAGTACTTC
CDR3: CASSLEDGSSLEQYF
J: TRBJ2-7
D: .
size: .
V: TRBV7-9

DNA: TGTGCCACCAGCAGAGAAAGGGTCTACGAGCAGTACTTC
CDR3: CATSRERVYEQYF
J: TRBJ2-7
D: .
size: .
V: TRBV15

DNA: TGTGCCAGAGAATATGGCTACACCTTC
CDR3: CAREYGYTF
J: TRBJ1-2
D: .
size: once
V: TRBV19

DNA: TGTGCTAGCCTACTAGCGGGAGGTGGCAATGAGCAGTTCTTC
CDR3: CASLLAGGGNEQFF
J: TRBJ2-1
D: TRBD2
size: once
V: TRBV12-5

DNA: TGCGCCAGCAGCCAAGATCGACAGCCCCTCGACTATGGCTACACCTTC
CDR3: CASSQDRQPLDYGYTF
J: TRBJ1-2
D: .
size: once
V: TRBV4-3

DNA: TGTGCCAGTAGTATGCAGGCGGGACACCGCTACGAGCAGTACTTC
CDR3: CASSMQAGHRYEQYF
J: TRBJ2-7
D: .
size: .
V: TRBV19